What follows describes a single TCR beta chain. This entry comes from a study of blood T cells in healthy people across ages. A sample-barcoded 5' primer and a J-beta primer mix were used in a second PCR of about 7 to 12 cycles. MiXCR was run by TCRdb on the 5' RACE reads, yielding one entry per CDR3 protein. This table holds 750,000 to 950,000 distinct CDR3 sequences, approximately 53% found once. CDR1 is SQVTM, CDR2 ANQGSEA, per germline. This CDR3 is 13 amino acids long. V lost 6 bases and J 4 bases, leaving 16 bases between the germline ends. What was sequenced was blood. The chain carries TRBV29-1 and TRBJ2-7; D possibly corresponds to TRBD2 (6 bases). This receptor was identified in a man older than 75 in good health. In DNA form, the CDR3 reads TGCAGCGTGGTATACCCTAGCGCGTACGAGCAGTACTTC. It encodes CSVVYPSAYEQYF.